This T cell receptor beta chain was observed in a study of preoperative IRX-2 immunotherapy in early breast cancer. This sample's treatment: preoperative locoregional IRX-2 cytokine immunotherapy. Samples came from a phase Ib trial of preoperative locoregional IRX-2 cytokine immunotherapy. Trimming cost V 1 base and J 0 bases, with 10 bases left between them. This CDR3 region has 16 residues. Libraries were prepared by immunoSEQ multiplex PCR; TCRdb keeps only in-frame clonotypes and omits some of them. The sample records 24,000 or so clones, about 77% being singletons. The V gene is TRBV23-1, the J gene TRBJ1-3; D gene unclear. TRBV23-1 is filed as an ORF, its function uncertain. The source is a human donor with breast cancer. This sample comprised lymph node tissue, obtained before IRX-2 immunotherapy. CDR3 in amino acids: CASSQYRAASGNTIYF. The CDR3 DNA is TGCGCCAGCAGTCAATATAGGGCAGCCTCTGGAAACACCATATATTTT.